This T cell receptor beta chain was documented in a study of response to subunit inactivated influenza vaccine. TCRdb used MiXCR to reprocess the RT-PCR reads, holding one entry per CDR3 protein. This table holds about 310,000 distinct CDR3 sequences, about 20% found once. Germline values: CDR1 SGHTA, CDR2 FQGNSA. The CDR3 is made up of 13 amino acids. V lost 4 bases to trimming and J lost 7 bases, with 11 bases between them. This specimen was PBMCs from blood, taken around 22 months after vaccination. The chain employs TRBV7-2 and TRBJ2-1; maybe TRBD2 (6 bases). This sequence was found in a man between 50 and 70 years old who received an inactivated influenza vaccine. The CDR3 bases are TGTGCCAGCAGCTACCGGGACTTGAATGAGCAGTTCTTC. This codes for CASSYRDLNEQFF.